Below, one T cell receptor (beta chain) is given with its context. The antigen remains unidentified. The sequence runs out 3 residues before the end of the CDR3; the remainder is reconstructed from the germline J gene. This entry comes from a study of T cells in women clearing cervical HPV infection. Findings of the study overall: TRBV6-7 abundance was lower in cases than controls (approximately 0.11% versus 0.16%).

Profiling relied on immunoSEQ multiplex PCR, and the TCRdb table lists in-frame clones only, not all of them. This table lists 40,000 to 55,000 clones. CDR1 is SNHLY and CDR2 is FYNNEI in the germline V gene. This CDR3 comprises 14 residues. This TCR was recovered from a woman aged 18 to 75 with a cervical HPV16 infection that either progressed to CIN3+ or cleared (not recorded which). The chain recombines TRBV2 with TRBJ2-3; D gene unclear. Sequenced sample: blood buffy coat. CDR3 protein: CASSDRFDQETQYF. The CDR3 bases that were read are TGTGCCAGCAGTGACCGGTTCGATCAAGAGACG.